This is a list of T cell receptor beta chains from one sample in a study of T cell responses to AZD1222 COVID-19 vaccine. Here immunoSEQ multiplex PCR was the method, and the copy in TCRdb shows in-frame clones only, minus some. The sample yields some 200,000 clones, just over 90% seen once. The source material was peripheral blood, sampled on day 0 of MenACWY control vaccination. Receptors originate from an adult in good health. Both conserved end residues are trimmed from each CDR3. The size of a clone is reported for some rows only, either as once, few or many, or as a class for expanded clones.

j_gene: TRBJ1-2
v_gene: TRBV3-1/TRBV3-2
abundance: NA
CDR3aa: ASSPQQFGGTYGYT

j_gene: TRBJ2-5
v_gene: TRBV2
abundance: few
CDR3aa: ASSRVGQETQY

j_gene: TRBJ1-5
v_gene: TRBV6-6
abundance: NA
CDR3aa: ASSRVPKVSNQPQH

j_gene: TRBJ1-3
v_gene: TRBV5-1
abundance: NA
CDR3aa: ASSPNGQGLNTIY

j_gene: TRBJ2-5
v_gene: TRBV5-1
abundance: NA
CDR3aa: ASSPVEGLETQY

j_gene: TRBJ1-2
v_gene: TRBV18
abundance: NA
CDR3aa: ASSPNEDNYGYT

j_gene: TRBJ1-1
v_gene: TRBV7-2
abundance: NA
CDR3aa: ASSSRTGLVEAF

j_gene: TRBJ1-2
v_gene: TRBV19
abundance: NA
CDR3aa: ASSILSANYGYT

j_gene: TRBJ2-3
v_gene: TRBV6-2/TRBV6-3
abundance: few
CDR3aa: ASSYSIVRPDTQY

j_gene: TRBJ1-4
v_gene: TRBV7-3
abundance: NA
CDR3aa: ASSLTGTGVEKLF